This T cell receptor beta chain appears in the sequencing data of a study of shared clonotypes between healthy human individuals. Study observations and caveats: Measured sharing among donors was expected to vary with sequencing depth. Since donors were few, the genetic and exposure-history diversity represented was limited.

With regard to this clone: The antigen remains unidentified.

The CDR3 totals 15 residues. Germline V gene data show CDR1 as LGHNA and CDR2 as YSLEER. The V and J ends lost 4 bases and 3 bases, in that order; junction bases with no gene match: 2. Measured with immunoSEQ multiplex PCR; TCRdb has only the in-frame clones, and not every one. Among more than 550,000 clones listed, roughly 88% were seen once. This TCR came from a man between 18 and 35 years old in good health. Some clones in this sample may be carry-over from other donors' samples. The chain carries TRBV4-3 and TRBJ1-4, with 10 bases matching TRBD1. Sequenced input: memory CD8+ T cells from PBMCs. This sample's subset: CD45RO+ cells pooled with CCR7-negative TemRA cells. CDR3: CASSPGTGANEKLFF. The CDR3 nucleotides are TGCGCCAGCAGCCCTGGGACAGGGGCTAATGAAAAACTGTTTTTT.